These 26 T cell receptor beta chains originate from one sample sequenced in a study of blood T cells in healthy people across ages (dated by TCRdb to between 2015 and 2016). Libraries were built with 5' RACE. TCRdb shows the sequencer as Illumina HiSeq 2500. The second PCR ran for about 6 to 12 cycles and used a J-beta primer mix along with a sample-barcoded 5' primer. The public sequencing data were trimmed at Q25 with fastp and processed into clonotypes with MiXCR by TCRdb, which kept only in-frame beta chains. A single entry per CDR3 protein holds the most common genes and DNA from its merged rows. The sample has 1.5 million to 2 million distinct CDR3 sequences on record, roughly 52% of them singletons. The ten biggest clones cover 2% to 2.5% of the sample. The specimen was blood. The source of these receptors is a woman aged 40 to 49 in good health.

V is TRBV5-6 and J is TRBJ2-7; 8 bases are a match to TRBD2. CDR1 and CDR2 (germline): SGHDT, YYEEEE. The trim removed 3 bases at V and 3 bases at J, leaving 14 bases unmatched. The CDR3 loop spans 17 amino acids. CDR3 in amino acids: CASSSVGLAGIFYEQYF. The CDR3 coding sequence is TGTGCCAGCAGCTCGGTGGGTCTAGCGGGTATCTTCTACGAGCAGTACTTC. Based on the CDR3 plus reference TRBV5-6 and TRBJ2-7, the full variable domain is DAGVTQSPTHLIKTRGQQVTLRCSPKSGHDTVSWYQQALGQGPQFIFQYYEEEERQRGNFPDRFSGHQFPNYSSELNVNALLLGDSALYLCASSSVGLAGIFYEQYFGPGTRLTVT.

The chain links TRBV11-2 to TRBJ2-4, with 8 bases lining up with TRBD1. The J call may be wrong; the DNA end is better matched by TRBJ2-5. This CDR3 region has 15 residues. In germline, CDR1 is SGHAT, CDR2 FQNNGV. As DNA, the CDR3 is TGTGCCAGCAGCTACCCCGGGACAGGCCGGGAGACCCAGTACTTC. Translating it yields CASSYPGTGRETQYF.

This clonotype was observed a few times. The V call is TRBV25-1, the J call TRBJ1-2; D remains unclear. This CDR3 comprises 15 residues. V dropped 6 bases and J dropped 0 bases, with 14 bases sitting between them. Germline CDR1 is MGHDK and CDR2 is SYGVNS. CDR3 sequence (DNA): TGTGCCAGCAGCCAGGAGAGCAGAGCTAACTATGGCTACACCTTC. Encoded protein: CASSQESRANYGYTF.

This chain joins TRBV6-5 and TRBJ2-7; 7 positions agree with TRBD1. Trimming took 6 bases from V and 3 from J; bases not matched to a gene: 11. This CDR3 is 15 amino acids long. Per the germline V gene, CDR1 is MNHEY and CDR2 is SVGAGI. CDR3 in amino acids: CASSPDRAAFYEQYF. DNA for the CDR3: TGTGCCAGCAGCCCCGACAGGGCCGCTTTCTACGAGCAGTACTTC.

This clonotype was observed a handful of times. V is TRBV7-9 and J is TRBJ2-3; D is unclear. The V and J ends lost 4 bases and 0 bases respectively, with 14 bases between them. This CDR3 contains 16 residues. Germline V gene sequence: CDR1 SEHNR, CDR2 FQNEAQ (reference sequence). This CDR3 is CASSSQRFSSTDTQYF. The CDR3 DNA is TGTGCCAGCAGCTCACAGAGATTCTCTAGCACAGATACGCAGTATTTT.

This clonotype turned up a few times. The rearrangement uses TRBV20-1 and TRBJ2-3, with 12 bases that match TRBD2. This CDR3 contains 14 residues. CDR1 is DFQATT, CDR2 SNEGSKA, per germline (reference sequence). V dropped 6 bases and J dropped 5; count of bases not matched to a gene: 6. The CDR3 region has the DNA TGCAGTGCGAGACTAGCGGGGGTTGGAGATACGCAGTATTTT. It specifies CSARLAGVGDTQYF.

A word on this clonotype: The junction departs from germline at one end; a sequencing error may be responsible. CDR3 sequence reads: CAISESPRDPQGTQYF. In DNA form, the CDR3 reads TGTGCCATCAGTGAATCACCCCGGGACCCACAAGGGACCCAGTACTTC. V usage is TRBV10-3 and J usage is TRBJ2-4; TRBD1 or TRBD2 may be the D gene (5 bases each). The J call is in doubt because the DNA end fits TRBJ2-5 better. There are 16 residues in the CDR3. The V gene's germline CDR1 is ENHRY and CDR2 SYGVKD.

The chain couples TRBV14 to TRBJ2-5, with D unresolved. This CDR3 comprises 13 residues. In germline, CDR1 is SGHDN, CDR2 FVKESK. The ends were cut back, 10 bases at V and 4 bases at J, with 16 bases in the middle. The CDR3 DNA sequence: TGTGCCAACTCTGCTAAGTATGGAGAGACCCAGTACTTC. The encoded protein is CANSAKYGETQYF.

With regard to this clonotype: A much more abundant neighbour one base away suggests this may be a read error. In DNA, the CDR3 is TGTGCCAACAGCTCGGCTTCCTACGAGCAGTACTTC. Translated: CANSSASYEQYF. J is TRBJ2-7 and V is TRBV5-5; no clear D gene. This CDR3 has 12 residues. Germline CDR1 SGHKS, CDR2 YYEKEE (reference sequence).

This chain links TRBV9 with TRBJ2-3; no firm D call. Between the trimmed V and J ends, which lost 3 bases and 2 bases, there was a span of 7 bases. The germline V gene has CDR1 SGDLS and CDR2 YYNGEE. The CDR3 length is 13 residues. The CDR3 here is CASSGPYTDTQYF. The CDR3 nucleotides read TGTGCCAGCAGCGGACCATACACAGATACGCAGTATTTT.

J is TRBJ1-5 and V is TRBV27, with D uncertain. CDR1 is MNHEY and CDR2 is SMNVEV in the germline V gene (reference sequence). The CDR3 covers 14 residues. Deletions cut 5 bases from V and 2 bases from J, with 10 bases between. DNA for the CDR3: TGTGCCAGCAGTCCCGGCTACGGCAATCAGCCCCAGCATTTT. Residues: CASSPGYGNQPQHF.

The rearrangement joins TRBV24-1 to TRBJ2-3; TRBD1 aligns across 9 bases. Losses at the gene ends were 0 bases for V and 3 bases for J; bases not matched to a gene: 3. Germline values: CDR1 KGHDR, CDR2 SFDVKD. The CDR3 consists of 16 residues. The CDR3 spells CATSDLRQGGTDTQYF. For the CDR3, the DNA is TGTGCCACCAGTGATTTGCGACAGGGGGGTACAGATACGCAGTATTTT.

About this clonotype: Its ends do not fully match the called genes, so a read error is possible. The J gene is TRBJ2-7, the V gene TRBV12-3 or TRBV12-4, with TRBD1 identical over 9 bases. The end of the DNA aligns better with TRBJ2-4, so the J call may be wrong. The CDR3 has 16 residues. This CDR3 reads CASSIQGALAKSIQYF. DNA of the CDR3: TGTGCCAGCAGCATACAGGGGGCTTTGGCCAAAAGCATTCAGTACTTC.

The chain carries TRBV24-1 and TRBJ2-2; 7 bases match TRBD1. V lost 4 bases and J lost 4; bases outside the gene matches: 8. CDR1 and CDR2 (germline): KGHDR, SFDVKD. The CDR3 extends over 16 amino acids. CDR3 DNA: TGTGCCACCAGTGAAAGGGGACAGATTGCCACCGGGGAGCTGTTTTTT. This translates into CATSERGQIATGELFF.

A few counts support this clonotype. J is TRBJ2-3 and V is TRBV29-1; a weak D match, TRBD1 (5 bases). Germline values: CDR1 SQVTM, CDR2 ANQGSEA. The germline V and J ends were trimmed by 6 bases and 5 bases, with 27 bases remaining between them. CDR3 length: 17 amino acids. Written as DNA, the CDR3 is TGCAGCGTAGCTCCCCGTTTGGCAGGGCTAAATAGAGATACGCAGTATTTT. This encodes CSVAPRLAGLNRDTQYF.

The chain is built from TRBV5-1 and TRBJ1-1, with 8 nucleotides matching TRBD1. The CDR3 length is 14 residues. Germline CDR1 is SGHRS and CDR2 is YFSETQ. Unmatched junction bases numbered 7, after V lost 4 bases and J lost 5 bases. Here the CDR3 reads CASSVRTGYTEAFF. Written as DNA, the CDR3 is TGCGCCAGCAGCGTCAGGACAGGGTATACTGAAGCTTTCTTT.

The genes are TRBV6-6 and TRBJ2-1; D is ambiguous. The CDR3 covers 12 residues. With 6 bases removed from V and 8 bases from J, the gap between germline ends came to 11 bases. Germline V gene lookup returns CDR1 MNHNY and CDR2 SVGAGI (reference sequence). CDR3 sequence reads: CASRLSHYEQFF. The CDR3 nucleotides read TGTGCCAGCAGACTTAGTCACTATGAGCAGTTCTTC.

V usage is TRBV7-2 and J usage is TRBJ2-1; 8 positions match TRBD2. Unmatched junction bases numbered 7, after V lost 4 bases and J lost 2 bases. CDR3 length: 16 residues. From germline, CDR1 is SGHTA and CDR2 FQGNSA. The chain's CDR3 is CASSSGSGGAYNEQFF. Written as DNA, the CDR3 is TGTGCCAGCAGCTCTGGTTCGGGGGGGGCCTACAATGAGCAGTTCTTC. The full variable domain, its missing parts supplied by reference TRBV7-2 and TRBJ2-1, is GAGVSQSPSNKVTEKGKDVELRCDPISGHTALYWYRQSLGQGLEFLIYFQGNSAPDKSGLPSDRFSAERTGGSVSTLTIQRTQQEDSAVYLCASSSGSGGAYNEQFFGPGTRLTVL.

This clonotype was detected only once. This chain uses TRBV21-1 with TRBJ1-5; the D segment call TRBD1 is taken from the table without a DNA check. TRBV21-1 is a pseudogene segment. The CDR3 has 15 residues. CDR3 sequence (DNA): TGTGCCAGCAGCGAACAACAGGGGGTCGGTCAGCCCCAGCATTTT. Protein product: CASSEQQGVGQPQHF.

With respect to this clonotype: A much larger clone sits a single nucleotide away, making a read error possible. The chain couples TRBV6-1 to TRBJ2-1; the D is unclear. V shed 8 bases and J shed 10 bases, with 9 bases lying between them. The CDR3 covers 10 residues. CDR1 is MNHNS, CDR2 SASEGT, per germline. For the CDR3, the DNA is TGTGCCAGCGGTACCTACGAGCAGTTCTTC. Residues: CASGTYEQFF.

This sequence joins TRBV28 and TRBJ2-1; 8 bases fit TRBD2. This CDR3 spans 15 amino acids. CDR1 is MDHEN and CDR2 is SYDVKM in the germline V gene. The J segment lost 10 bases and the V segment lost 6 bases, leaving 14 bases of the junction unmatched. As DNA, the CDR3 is TGTGCCAGCAGCTCCCTTGGACTAGCCCCAAGGGAGCAGTTCTTC. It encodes CASSSLGLAPREQFF.

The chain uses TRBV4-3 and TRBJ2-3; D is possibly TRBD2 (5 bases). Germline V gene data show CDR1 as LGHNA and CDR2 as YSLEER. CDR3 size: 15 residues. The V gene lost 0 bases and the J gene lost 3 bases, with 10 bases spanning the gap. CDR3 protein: CASSQDSGKTDTQYF. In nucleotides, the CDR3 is TGCGCCAGCAGCCAAGATTCGGGGAAGACAGATACGCAGTATTTT.

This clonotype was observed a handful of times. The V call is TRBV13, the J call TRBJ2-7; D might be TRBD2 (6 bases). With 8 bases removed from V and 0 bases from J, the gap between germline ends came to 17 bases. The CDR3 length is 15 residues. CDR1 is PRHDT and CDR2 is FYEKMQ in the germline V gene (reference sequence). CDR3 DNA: TGTGCCAGCTCATCTGGGGGGTTCTCCTCCTACGAGCAGTACTTC. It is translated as CASSSGGFSSYEQYF.

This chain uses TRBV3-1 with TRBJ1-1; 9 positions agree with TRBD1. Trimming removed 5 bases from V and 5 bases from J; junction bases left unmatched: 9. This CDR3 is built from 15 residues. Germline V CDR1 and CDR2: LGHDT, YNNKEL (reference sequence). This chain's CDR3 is CASSNIGQGSTEAFF. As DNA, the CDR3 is TGTGCCAGCAGCAATATTGGACAGGGGAGTACTGAAGCTTTCTTT.

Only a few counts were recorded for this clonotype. CDR3 amino acids: CASSYLASGGRETQYF. The CDR3 DNA reads as TGTGCCAGCAGTTACCTGGCTAGCGGGGGTCGCGAGACCCAGTACTTC. The V gene is TRBV6-5, the J gene TRBJ2-5; 10 positions agree with TRBD2. J lost 5 bases, V lost 2 bases, and 8 bases had no gene match. The germline CDR1 and CDR2 sequences are MNHEY and SVGAGI. This CDR3 is 16 amino acids long.

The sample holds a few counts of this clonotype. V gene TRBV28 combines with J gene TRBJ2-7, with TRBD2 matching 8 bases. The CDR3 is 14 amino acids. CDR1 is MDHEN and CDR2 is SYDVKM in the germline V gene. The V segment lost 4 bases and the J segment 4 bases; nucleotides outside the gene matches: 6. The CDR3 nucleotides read TGTGCCAGCAGTTCCGGGGGGGCGGATTACGAGCAGTACTTC. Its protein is CASSSGGADYEQYF.